Listed below are T cell receptor beta chains from one sample, sequenced in a study of T cells after yellow fever vaccination. TCRdb reanalysed the 5' RACE reads using MiXCR and keeps one entry per CDR3 protein. The profile covers approximately 90,000 distinct CDR3 sequences, with roughly 5.2% appearing a single time and 35% to 50% taken by the ten largest. Sequenced here: CD8+ T cells sorted from PBMCs, sampled 10 days after the yellow fever booster vaccination. Receptors were obtained from a man aged 18 to 29 who received the YFV17D yellow fever vaccine. Each CDR3 is given with its conserved first and last residue. The order of the fields is clone size, V gene, J gene, D gene, CDR3 DNA, CDR3 protein. A D gene is named only where the DNA matches it firmly. Some rows mark clone size as missing; the rest say once, few, many or name a class of expanded clone.

>many|TRBV20-1|TRBJ2-5|NA
TGCAGTGCTAGGGGGGGGCTGGAAGAGACCCAGTACTTC
CSARGGLEETQYF
>few|TRBV28|TRBJ2-5|TRBD1
TGTGCCAGCTCGACAGGGGGAGAGACCCAGTACTTC
CASSTGGETQYF
>NA|TRBV5-6|TRBJ1-2|NA
TGTGCCAGCAGCTTGGTTAGCAACTATGGCTACACCTTC
CASSLVSNYGYTF
>few|TRBV3-1|TRBJ2-5|NA
TGTGCCAGCAGCCAAGATCAGGTTGGGACTTATCAACAAGAGACCCAGTACTTC
CASSQDQVGTYQQETQYF
>few|TRBV15|TRBJ2-5|NA
TGTGCCACCATGGGGGGCCCACGAGAGACCCAGTACTTC
CATMGGPRETQYF
>NA|TRBV2|TRBJ1-5|TRBD1
TGTGCCAGCAAGGGACAGGGAAATCAGCCCCAGCATTTT
CASKGQGNQPQHF
>NA|TRBV6-6|TRBJ1-2|NA
TGTGCCAGCAGTTATGTGCCGGCCTCGGGAGGCTACACCTTC
CASSYVPASGGYTF
>few|TRBV20-1|TRBJ2-1|NA
TGCAGTGCTAGAGGACCAGGGGCAACGCCAACCTACAATGAGCAGTTCTTC
CSARGPGATPTYNEQFF
>few|TRBV5-1|TRBJ2-1|NA
TGCGCCAGCAGCTGGACCGGGACGGGCAATGAGCAGTTCTTC
CASSWTGTGNEQFF
>NA|TRBV7-2|TRBJ2-7|NA
TGTGCCAGCAGGGGCCCCGTCCACGAGCAGTACTTC
CASRGPVHEQYF
>many|TRBV5-1|TRBJ2-3|NA
TGCGCCAGCAGCTTGTGGGGAGATACGCAGTATTTT
CASSLWGDTQYF
>many|TRBV4-3|TRBJ2-7|NA
TGCGCCAGCAGCCAAGATCCGATCCCGGACAGTCGGTCCTACGAGCAGTACTTC
CASSQDPIPDSRSYEQYF
>many|TRBV7-9|TRBJ2-2|NA
TGTGCCAGCAGCTCCGACTTAAGTGCCGGGGAGCTGTTTTTT
CASSSDLSAGELFF
>NA|TRBV7-9|TRBJ2-3|NA
TGTGCCAGCAGCTCACCCGTAGGGTCTAGCACAGATACGCAGTATTTT
CASSSPVGSSTDTQYF
>NA|TRBV4-3|TRBJ1-2|NA
TGCGCCAGCAGCCCCTTTTTGGGTCTGAGTAACTATGGCTACACCTTC
CASSPFLGLSNYGYTF
>few|TRBV12-3/TRBV12-4|TRBJ2-2|NA
TGTGCCAGCAGTTTGGTAGCGTTTAACACCGGGGAGCTGTTTTTT
CASSLVAFNTGELFF
>many|TRBV4-3|TRBJ2-3|TRBD1
TGCGCCAGCAGCCAGTCCCCAGGGGGTGGTTTAGCAGATACGCAGTATTTT
CASSQSPGGGLADTQYF
>few|TRBV6-6|TRBJ1-1|NA
TGTGCCAGCAAAGAGGGGGTGAACACTGAAGCTTTCTTT
CASKEGVNTEAFF
>NA|TRBV12-3/TRBV12-4|TRBJ2-2|NA
TGTGCCAGCAGTGACAACTCCAGGGGAGGGAACACCGGGGAGCTGTTTTTT
CASSDNSRGGNTGELFF
>NA|TRBV6-5|TRBJ1-1|NA
TGTGCCACCCGAGGCGGGAACACTGAAGCTTTCTTT
CATRGGNTEAFF
>few|TRBV12-3/TRBV12-4|TRBJ2-1|NA
TGTGCCAGCAGTTTAGAGGGAAGTGAGCAGTTCTTC
CASSLEGSEQFF
>few|TRBV7-2|TRBJ2-7|NA
TGTGCCAGCAGCTTCTCGGCAGGGGGGTACGAGCAGTACTTC
CASSFSAGGYEQYF
>NA|TRBV7-2|TRBJ1-5|TRBD1
TGTGCCAGCAGCTTAGACAGGGGTTGGTCTCAGCCCCAGCATTTT
CASSLDRGWSQPQHF
>NA|TRBV11-2|TRBJ2-2|NA
TGTGCCAGCAGCTTAAGGGGTGCGAACACCGGGGAGCTGTTTTTT
CASSLRGANTGELFF
>few|TRBV3-1|TRBJ2-1|TRBD2
TGTGCCAGCAGCCGGGGGGGGGTTAACTACAATGAGCAGTTCTTC
CASSRGGVNYNEQFF
>NA|TRBV13|TRBJ2-3|NA
TGTGCCAGCAGCTTAGGCGTACTTCCCCCGCAGTATTTT
CASSLGVLPPQYF
>many|TRBV5-1|TRBJ2-5|NA
TGCGCCATTCTATGGAGCTTCCAAGAGACCCAGTACTTC
CAILWSFQETQYF
>few|TRBV11-2|TRBJ2-1|NA
TGTGCCAGCAGCATATACAATGAGCAGTTCTTC
CASSIYNEQFF
>few|TRBV5-1|TRBJ2-7|TRBD2
TGCGCCAGCAGCCACACTAGCGGGGGAAACTACGAGCAGTACTTC
CASSHTSGGNYEQYF
>few|TRBV4-2|TRBJ2-2|NA
TGTGCCAGCAGCCAAGAGTATTCTAGCCCCGGGGAGCTGTTTTTT
CASSQEYSSPGELFF
>many|TRBV4-1|TRBJ2-3|NA
TGCGCCAGCAGCCAAGGCCAGGGAGATACGCAGTATTTT
CASSQGQGDTQYF
>few|TRBV3-1|TRBJ1-5|NA
TGTGCCAGCAGCCATCACCCAGTACCTCGGGGCAATCAGCCCCAGCATTTT
CASSHHPVPRGNQPQHF
>NA|TRBV19|TRBJ1-5|TRBD1
TGTGCCAGTAGCTATCCTGGGACAGGGGATCAGCCCCAGCATTTT
CASSYPGTGDQPQHF
>NA|TRBV7-2|TRBJ2-5|TRBD2
TGTGCCAGCAGCTTAGGGTCGGGGGGAGTCCAAGAGACCCAGTACTTC
CASSLGSGGVQETQYF
>NA|TRBV7-9|TRBJ1-1|TRBD1
TGTGCCAGCAGCTTAGTTCAGGGGGCCACTGAAGCTTTCTTT
CASSLVQGATEAFF
>few|TRBV4-2|TRBJ2-2|NA
TGTGCCAGCAGCCAAGGTTATAGGGGCGCCGGGGAGCTGTTTTTT
CASSQGYRGAGELFF
>few|TRBV12-3/TRBV12-4|TRBJ2-1|NA
TGTGCCAGCAGTAGTCCCAATGAGCAGTTCTTC
CASSSPNEQFF
>NA|TRBV15|TRBJ2-7|NA
TGTGCCACCAGCAGAGTCGGCAACCTCTACGAGCAGTACTTC
CATSRVGNLYEQYF
>few|TRBV19|TRBJ2-2|NA
TGTGCCAGTAGTCCCCGGGACTTCGCCACCGGGGAGCTGTTTTTT
CASSPRDFATGELFF
>few|TRBV20-1|TRBJ1-1|TRBD1
TGCAGTGCTTGGGACCCTGACAGGGGGAACACTGAAGCTTTCTTT
CSAWDPDRGNTEAFF
>many|TRBV7-9|TRBJ2-6|TRBD1
TGTGCCAGCAGCTTAGCCGGGACAGGGCCGGGGGCCAACGTCCTGACTTTC
CASSLAGTGPGANVLTF
>few|TRBV24-1|TRBJ2-5|TRBD1
TGTGCCACCAGTAAACCGGGACAGGGGATTCGGGAGACCCAGTACTTC
CATSKPGQGIRETQYF
>NA|TRBV20-1|TRBJ2-1|NA
TGCAGTGCCCCGCCGTTCAGGGAGTCTGAGCAGTTCTTC
CSAPPFRESEQFF
>NA|TRBV6-5|TRBJ1-5|NA
TGTGCCAGCAGTTATGATCCCGCAGGGAATCAGCCCCAGCATTTT
CASSYDPAGNQPQHF
>few|TRBV20-1|TRBJ2-1|TRBD2
TGCAGTGCGAGACATCTAGCGGGGGGTCGATACAATGAGCAGTTCTTC
CSARHLAGGRYNEQFF
>many|TRBV5-1|TRBJ2-3|TRBD2
TGCGCCAGCAGCTTGGTGGCTAGCGGGGGCCCTTCGACAACAGATACGCAGTATTTT
CASSLVASGGPSTTDTQYF
>NA|TRBV9|TRBJ1-3|NA
TGTGCCAGCAGCGGGCTAGCTGGAAACACCATATATTTT
CASSGLAGNTIYF
>NA|TRBV19|TRBJ2-7|TRBD1
TGTGCCAGTAGGCCCGGGACAGGAAGCTCCTACGAGCAGTACTTC
CASRPGTGSSYEQYF
>NA|TRBV12-3/TRBV12-4|TRBJ1-2|TRBD1
TGTGCCAGCAGTGCACAGGGGGGCTATGGCTACACCTTC
CASSAQGGYGYTF
>NA|TRBV7-9|TRBJ2-7|NA
TGTGCCAGCAGCCTCGACAGTGCAGTCTACGAGCAGTACTTC
CASSLDSAVYEQYF
>NA|TRBV12-3/TRBV12-4|TRBJ1-1|NA
TGTGCCAGCAGTCTCGGCGTATCTGAAGCTTTCTTT
CASSLGVSEAFF
>few|TRBV7-9|TRBJ2-1|TRBD1
TGTGCCAGCAGCCCTGTACAGGGGGCCCGCTACAATGAGCAGTTCTTC
CASSPVQGARYNEQFF
>few|TRBV4-1|TRBJ2-7|NA
TGCGCCAGCAGCCACATGCAGGGCTACGAGCAGTACTTC
CASSHMQGYEQYF
>few|TRBV12-3/TRBV12-4|TRBJ2-5|TRBD2
TGTGCCAGCAGATCTAGCGGGGGGGCCATCCAGACCCAGTACTTC
CASRSSGGAIQTQYF